The 22 T cell receptor beta chains below come from one sample, sequenced in a study of human T cells and chemical hapten exposure. Noted time point: patch test 3, about 24 weeks after DPC sensitization. Regarding treatment: therapeutic diphenylcyclopropenone sensitization with weekly scalp DPC. TCRdb itself ran the RACE reads through MiXCR, one entry per CDR3 protein. The sample comprises about 190,000 distinct CDR3 sequences, around 25% of which are singletons, and roughly 2.3% rests with the top ten. The sample in question was whole blood, obtained in connection with sensitization to the hapten diphenylcyclopropenone (DPC). These receptors came from a woman in her forties with alopecia areata. Some clones in this sample may be carry-over from other donors' samples.

The table lists this clonotype with many counts. The rearrangement links TRBV4-2 to TRBJ1-5; D may be TRBD1 (5 bases). The CDR3 is 15 amino acids. The V gene's germline CDR1 is LGHNA and CDR2 YNFKEQ. Trimming stripped 3 bases from V and 7 bases from J, with 16 bases between. This chain's CDR3 is CASSHKSGDVQPQHF. The CDR3 coding sequence is TGTGCCAGCAGCCACAAGTCGGGGGATGTGCAGCCCCAGCATTTT.

The chain is built from TRBV27 and TRBJ2-6; D may correspond to TRBD1 or TRBD2 (6 bases each). The germline CDR1 and CDR2 sequences are MNHEY and SMNVEV (reference sequence). V dropped 6 bases and J dropped 7 bases, with 16 bases sitting between them. This CDR3 is 15 amino acids long. CDR3 sequence reads: CASRKTGRSANVLTF. The CDR3 bases are TGTGCCAGCAGGAAAACAGGGAGGTCAGCCAACGTCCTGACTTTC.

J is TRBJ2-1 and V is TRBV20-1; TRBD1 or TRBD2 may be the D gene (5 bases each). Between the trimmed V and J ends, which lost 5 bases and 8 bases, there was a span of 19 bases. Germline V CDR1 and CDR2: DFQATT, SNEGSKA (reference sequence). The CDR3 is 14 amino acids. CDR3 in DNA: TGCAGTGCTGGGAGACCCCGTGGCAGGGATGAGCAGTTCTTC. This encodes CSAGRPRGRDEQFF.

The chain combines TRBV6-1 with TRBJ2-5; D tentatively fits TRBD1 or TRBD2 (7 bases each). The length of the CDR3 is 16 residues. The germline CDR1 and CDR2 sequences are MNHNS and SASEGT. Between the trimmed V and J ends, which lost 4 bases and 4 bases, there was a span of 19 bases. CDR3: CASSAFSRRGGETQYF. For the CDR3, the DNA is TGTGCCAGCAGTGCTTTTTCCCGCAGGGGGGGAGAGACCCAGTACTTC.

CDR3 loop: CASSQVDGRRGYTF. The CDR3 nucleotides read TGCGCCAGCAGCCAAGTTGATGGACGGCGGGGCTACACCTTC. The chain uses TRBV4-3 and TRBJ1-2; D not resolved. The CDR3 runs 14 residues. Per germline, CDR1 LGHNA and CDR2 YSLEER. V was trimmed by 1 base and J by 8 bases, leaving 14 bases between them.

This sequence joins TRBV20-1 and TRBJ1-1, with 8 bases that match TRBD1. The V segment lost 5 bases and the J segment 6 bases; nucleotides outside the gene matches: 11. The CDR3 has 14 residues. In germline, CDR1 is DFQATT, CDR2 SNEGSKA (reference sequence). This CDR3 reads CSARTRGLVAEAFF. CDR3 sequence (DNA): TGCAGTGCTCGTACCAGGGGGCTGGTGGCTGAAGCTTTCTTT.

The table lists this clonotype with a few counts. The gene calls are TRBV20-1 and TRBJ2-3, with a tentative D call TRBD2 (5 bases). This CDR3 spans 13 amino acids. Germline CDR1 reads DFQATT; CDR2 reads SNEGSKA (reference sequence). The V end lost 6 bases, the J end lost 3 bases, and 13 bases lay between the germline ends. This CDR3 reads CSANGIVTDTQYF. The CDR3 DNA is TGCAGTGCCAACGGGATAGTTACAGATACGCAGTATTTT.

This clonotype was found many times. The J gene is TRBJ1-5, the V gene TRBV20-1; no firm D call. Trimming cost V 5 bases and J 0 bases, with 17 bases left between them. The germline V gene encodes CDR1 DFQATT and CDR2 SNEGSKA (reference sequence). This CDR3 is 16 amino acids long. CDR3 DNA: TGCAGTGCTGTGCCCCTCGGCAGCGATAGCAATCAGCCCCAGCATTTT. It specifies CSAVPLGSDSNQPQHF.

This clonotype was seen repeatedly, ten times or more. The chain is built from TRBV20-1 and TRBJ2-3; 9 bases are a match to TRBD2. V shed 7 bases, J shed 2 bases, and the junction held 7 bases outside the gene matches. The CDR3 is made up of 14 amino acids. Germline V gene lookup returns CDR1 DFQATT and CDR2 SNEGSKA (reference sequence). CDR3 DNA: TGCAGTGTGACTAGCGGCATTTTCACAGATACGCAGTATTTT. This translates into CSVTSGIFTDTQYF.

The J gene is TRBJ2-2, the V gene TRBV2, with D unresolved. Trimming stripped 4 bases from V and 4 bases from J, with 7 bases between. The CDR3 has 13 amino acids. CDR1 and CDR2 from the germline V gene are SNHLY and FYNNEI. CDR3 DNA: TGTGCCAGCAGTGGTTTGTTCACCGGGGAGCTGTTTTTT. This gives the protein CASSGLFTGELFF.

The chain recombines TRBV7-2 with TRBJ2-3, with D possibly TRBD2 on 6 matching bases. The CDR3 contains 16 residues. Trimming removed 5 bases from V and 10 bases from J, with 25 bases in between. Germline V gives CDR1 SGHTA, CDR2 FQGNSA. The CDR3 reads CASSPRTIGSGEAQYF. CDR3 bases: TGTGCCAGCAGCCCGCGGACTATCGGGAGTGGGGAGGCGCAGTATTTT.

This clonotype was seen once. This chain links TRBV5-1 with TRBJ2-5; tentative D call: TRBD2 (6 bases). Per germline, CDR1 SGHRS and CDR2 YFSETQ. Trimming cost V 4 bases and J 1 base, with 17 bases left between them. CDR3 length: 16 amino acids. CDR3 sequence: CASSPGRSGPQETQYF. In DNA, the CDR3 is TGCGCCAGCAGCCCGGGGCGTAGCGGACCCCAAGAGACCCAGTACTTC.

A few counts support this clonotype. The rearrangement links TRBV7-9 to TRBJ1-1; D ambiguous. This CDR3 spans 14 amino acids. Deletions cut 4 bases from V and 0 bases from J, with 9 bases between. Germline V gene data show CDR1 as SEHNR and CDR2 as FQNEAQ (reference sequence). CDR3 amino acids: CASSSSGLNTEAFF. CDR3 nucleotide sequence: TGTGCCAGCAGCTCATCGGGCTTGAACACTGAAGCTTTCTTT.

The genes are TRBV6-2 or TRBV6-3 and TRBJ1-1; weak D call: TRBD1 (5 bases). V shed 7 bases and J shed 4 bases, with 13 bases lying between them. The germline CDR1 and CDR2 sequences are MNHEY and SVGEGT. The CDR3 totals 13 residues. CDR3 sequence reads: CASKELTGTEAFF. The CDR3 region has the DNA TGTGCCAGCAAGGAGCTAACAGGCACTGAAGCTTTCTTT.

Written as DNA, the CDR3 is TGTGCCAGCAGCTTATATAGCCAGAACACCGGGGAGCTGTTTTTT. This encodes CASSLYSQNTGELFF. The chain carries TRBV7-2 and TRBJ2-2; D uncertain. Between the trimmed V and J ends, which lost 2 bases and 1 base, there was a span of 8 bases. The V gene's germline CDR1 is SGHTA and CDR2 FQGNSA. The length of the CDR3 is 15 residues.

The gene calls are TRBV4-1 and TRBJ2-5; D call uncertain. With 4 bases removed from V and 1 base from J, the gap between germline ends came to 13 bases. The germline gives CDR1 MGHRA, CDR2 YSYEKL. The CDR3 totals 15 residues. This chain's CDR3 is CASSRAVGPQETQYF. The CDR3 nucleotides are TGCGCCAGCAGCCGGGCCGTCGGCCCCCAAGAGACCCAGTACTTC.

In this sample, this clonotype turned up a few times. The gene calls are TRBV28 and TRBJ2-7; TRBD1 matches at 8 bases. This CDR3 contains 14 residues. Germline trimming cut 3 bases from V and 4 bases from J; bases unmatched to any gene: 5. In germline, CDR1 is MDHEN, CDR2 SYDVKM. The CDR3 loop is CASSLNDRGYEQYF. The CDR3 nucleotides are TGTGCCAGCAGTTTGAATGACAGGGGATACGAGCAGTACTTC.

This clonotype was picked up a small number of times. The chain carries TRBV12-3 or TRBV12-4 and TRBJ2-7; D perhaps matches TRBD1 (6 bases). V shed 1 base and J shed 5 bases, with 12 bases lying between them. This CDR3 contains 14 residues. The DNA of the CDR3 is TGTGCCAGCAGTTTAGGGGGGCAGGCCCACGAGCAGTACTTC. The encoded protein is CASSLGGQAHEQYF.

CDR3 sequence (DNA): TGTGCCAGCAGCTCCATCCACCAGGGGATTAAAGCCGAGCAGTACTTC. Translating gives CASSSIHQGIKAEQYF. V gene TRBV14 combines with J gene TRBJ2-7, with D possibly TRBD1 on 6 matching bases. Between the trimmed V and J ends, which lost 5 bases and 6 bases, there was a span of 23 bases. The germline CDR1 and CDR2 sequences are SGHDN and FVKESK. The CDR3 is 16 amino acids.

This clonotype was seen only a few times. This chain joins TRBV7-9 and TRBJ1-3; D ambiguous. The length of the CDR3 is 12 residues. Trimming pared 3 bases from V and 4 bases from J, leaving 4 bases between. Germline loops: CDR1 SEHNR, CDR2 FQNEAQ (reference sequence). The CDR3 region is CASSFAGNTIYF. Written as DNA, the CDR3 is TGTGCCAGCAGCTTTGCGGGAAACACCATATATTTT. Together with reference TRBV7-9 and TRBJ1-3, the CDR3 gives the full variable domain: DTGVSQNPRHKITKRGQNVTFRCDPISEHNRLYWYRQTLGQGPEFLTYFQNEAQLEKSRLLSDRFSAERPKGSFSTLEIQRTEQGDSAMYLCASSFAGNTIYFGEGSWLTVV.

The chain links TRBV9 to TRBJ2-3, with 10 bases matching TRBD2. V lost 4 bases, J lost 4 bases, and 12 bases stayed unmatched. From germline, CDR1 is SGDLS and CDR2 YYNGEE. The CDR3 length is 17 residues. The CDR3 reads CASSLVPASGSADTQYF. The DNA for the CDR3 is TGTGCCAGCAGCCTAGTTCCGGCTAGCGGGAGCGCAGATACGCAGTATTTT.

The V call is TRBV7-2, the J call TRBJ2-5, with D uncertain. In germline, CDR1 is SGHTA, CDR2 FQGNSA. CDR3 size: 13 residues. Trimming took off 0 bases at V and 4 bases at J, with 6 bases between the two ends. The CDR3 nucleotides read TGTGCCAGCAGCTTAGCGTTCCGAGAGACCCAGTACTTC. Protein product: CASSLAFRETQYF.